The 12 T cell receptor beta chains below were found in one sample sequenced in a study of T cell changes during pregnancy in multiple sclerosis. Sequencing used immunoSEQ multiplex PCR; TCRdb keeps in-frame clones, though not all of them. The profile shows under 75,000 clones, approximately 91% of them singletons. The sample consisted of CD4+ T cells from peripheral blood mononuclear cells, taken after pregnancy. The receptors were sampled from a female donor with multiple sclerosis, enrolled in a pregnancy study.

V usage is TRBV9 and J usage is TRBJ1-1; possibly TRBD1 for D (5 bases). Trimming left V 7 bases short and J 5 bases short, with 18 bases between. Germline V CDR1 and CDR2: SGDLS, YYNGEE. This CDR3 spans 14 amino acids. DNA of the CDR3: TGTGCCAGCCAAGACGGGCAGGGAAGGACTGAAGCTTTCTTT. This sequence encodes CASQDGQGRTEAFF.

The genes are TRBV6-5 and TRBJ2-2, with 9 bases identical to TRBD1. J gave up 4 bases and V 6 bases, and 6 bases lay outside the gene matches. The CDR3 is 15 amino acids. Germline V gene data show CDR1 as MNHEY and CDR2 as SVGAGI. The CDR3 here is CASSPGTGSTGELFF. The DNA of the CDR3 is TGTGCCAGCAGCCCTGGGACAGGGAGCACCGGGGAGCTGTTTTTT.

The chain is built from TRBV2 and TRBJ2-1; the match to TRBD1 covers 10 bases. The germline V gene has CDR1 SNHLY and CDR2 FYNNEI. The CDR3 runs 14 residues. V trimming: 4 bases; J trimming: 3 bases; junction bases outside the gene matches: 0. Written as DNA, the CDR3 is TGTGCCAGCAGTGGGGACAGGGGCTACAATGAGCAGTTCTTC. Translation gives CASSGDRGYNEQFF. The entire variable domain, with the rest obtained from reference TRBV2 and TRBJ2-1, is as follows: EPEVTQTPSHQVTQMGQEVILRCVPISNHLYFYWYRQILGQKVEFLVSFYNNEISEKSEIFDDQFSVERPDGSNFTLKIRSTKLEDSAMYFCASSGDRGYNEQFFGPGTRLTVL.

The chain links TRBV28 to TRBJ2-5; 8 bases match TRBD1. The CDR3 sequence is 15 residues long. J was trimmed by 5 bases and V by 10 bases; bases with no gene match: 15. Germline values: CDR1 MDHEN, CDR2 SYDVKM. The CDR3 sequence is CATYAQQGDDETQYF. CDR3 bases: TGTGCCACCTACGCTCAACAGGGGGACGATGAGACCCAGTACTTC.

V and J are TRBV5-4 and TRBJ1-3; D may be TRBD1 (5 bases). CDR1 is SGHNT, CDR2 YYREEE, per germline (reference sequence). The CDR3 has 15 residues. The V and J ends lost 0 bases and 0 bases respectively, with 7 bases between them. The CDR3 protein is CASSLEGNSGNTIYF. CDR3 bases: TGTGCCAGCAGCTTGGAGGGGAACTCTGGAAACACCATATATTTT. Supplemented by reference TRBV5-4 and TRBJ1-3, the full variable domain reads ETGVTQSPTHLIKTRGQQVTLRCSSQSGHNTVSWYQQALGQGPQFIFQYYREEENGRGNFPPRFSGLQFPNYSSELNVNALELDDSALYLCASSLEGNSGNTIYFGEGSWLTVV.

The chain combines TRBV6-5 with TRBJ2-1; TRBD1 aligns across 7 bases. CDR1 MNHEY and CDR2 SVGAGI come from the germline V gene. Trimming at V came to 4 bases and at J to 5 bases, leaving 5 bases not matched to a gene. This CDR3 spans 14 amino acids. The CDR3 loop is CASSLGTVHNEQFF. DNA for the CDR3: TGTGCCAGCAGTTTGGGGACAGTTCACAATGAGCAGTTCTTC.

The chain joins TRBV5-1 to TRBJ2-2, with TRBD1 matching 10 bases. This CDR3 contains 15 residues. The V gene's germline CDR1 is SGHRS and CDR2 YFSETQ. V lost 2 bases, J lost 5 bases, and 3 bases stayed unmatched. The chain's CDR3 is CASSLRGQGTGELFF. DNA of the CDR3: TGCGCCAGCAGCTTAAGGGGACAGGGGACCGGGGAGCTGTTTTTT.

CDR3 sequence: CASSYGLAGSQETQYF. The CDR3 DNA reads as TGTGCCAGCAGTTACGGACTAGCGGGGTCACAAGAGACCCAGTACTTC. The chain links TRBV6-5 to TRBJ2-5, with 12 positions matching TRBD2. Germline assignment: CDR1 MNHEY and CDR2 SVGAGI. The CDR3 totals 16 residues. The V and J ends lost 2 bases and 2 bases, in that order; junction bases with no gene match: 3.

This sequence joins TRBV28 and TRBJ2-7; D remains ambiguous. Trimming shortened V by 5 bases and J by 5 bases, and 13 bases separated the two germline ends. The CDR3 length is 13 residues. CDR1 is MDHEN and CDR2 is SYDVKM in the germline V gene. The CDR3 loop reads CASSPLAVDEQYF. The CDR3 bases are TGTGCCAGCAGTCCCTTAGCTGTCGACGAGCAGTACTTC.

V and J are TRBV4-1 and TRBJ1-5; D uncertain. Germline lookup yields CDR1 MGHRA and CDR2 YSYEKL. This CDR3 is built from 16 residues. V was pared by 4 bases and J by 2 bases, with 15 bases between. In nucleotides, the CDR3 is TGCGCCAGCAGCCCTGGTGGAGGGTGGGGCAATCAGCCCCAGCATTTT. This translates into CASSPGGGWGNQPQHF.

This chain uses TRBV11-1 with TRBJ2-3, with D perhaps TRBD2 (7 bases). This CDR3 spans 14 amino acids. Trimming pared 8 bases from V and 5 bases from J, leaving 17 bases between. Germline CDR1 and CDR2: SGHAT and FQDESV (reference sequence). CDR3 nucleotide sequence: TGTGCCAGCTCTTACGGGGGGCCAGGAGATACGCAGTATTTT. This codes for CASSYGGPGDTQYF. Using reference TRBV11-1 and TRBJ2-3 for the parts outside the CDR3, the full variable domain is EAEVAQSPRYKITEKSQAVAFWCDPISGHATLYWYRQILGQGPELLVQFQDESVVDDSQLPKDRFSAERLKGVDSTLKIQPAELGDSAMYLCASSYGGPGDTQYFGPGTRLTVL.

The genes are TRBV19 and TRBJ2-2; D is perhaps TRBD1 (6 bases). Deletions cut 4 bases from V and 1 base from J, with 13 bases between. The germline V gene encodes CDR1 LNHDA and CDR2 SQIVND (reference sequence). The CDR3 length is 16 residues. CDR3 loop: CASSRPGAKNTGELFF. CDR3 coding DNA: TGTGCCAGTAGTAGACCAGGGGCGAAGAACACCGGGGAGCTGTTTTTT.